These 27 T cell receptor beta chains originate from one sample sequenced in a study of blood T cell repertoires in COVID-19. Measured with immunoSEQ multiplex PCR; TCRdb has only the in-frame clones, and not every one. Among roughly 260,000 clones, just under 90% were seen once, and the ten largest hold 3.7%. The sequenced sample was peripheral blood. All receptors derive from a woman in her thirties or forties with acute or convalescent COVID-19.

The CDR3 sequence is CASSQSPARDTQYF. DNA for the CDR3: TGCGCCAGCAGTCAATCGCCAGCCAGGGATACGCAGTATTTT. V is TRBV23-1 and J is TRBJ2-3; D is unclear. TRBV23-1 is known as an ORF, though its function is uncertain. Trimming cost V 0 bases and J 6 bases, with 10 bases left between them. The CDR3 is 14 residues long.

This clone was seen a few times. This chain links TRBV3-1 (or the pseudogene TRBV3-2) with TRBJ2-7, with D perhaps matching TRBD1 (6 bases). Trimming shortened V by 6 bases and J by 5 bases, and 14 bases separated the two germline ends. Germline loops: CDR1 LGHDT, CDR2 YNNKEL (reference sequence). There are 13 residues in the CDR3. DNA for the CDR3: TGTGCCAGCAGTCTACGTCCAGGGGACGAGCAGTACGTC. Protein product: CASSLRPGDEQYV.

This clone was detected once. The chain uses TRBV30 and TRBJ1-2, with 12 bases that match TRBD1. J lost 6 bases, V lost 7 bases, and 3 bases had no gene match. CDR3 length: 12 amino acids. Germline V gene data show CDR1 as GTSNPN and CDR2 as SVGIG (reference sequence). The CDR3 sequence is CALGQGANGYTF. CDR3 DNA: TGTGCCTTGGGACAGGGGGCTAATGGCTACACCTTC.

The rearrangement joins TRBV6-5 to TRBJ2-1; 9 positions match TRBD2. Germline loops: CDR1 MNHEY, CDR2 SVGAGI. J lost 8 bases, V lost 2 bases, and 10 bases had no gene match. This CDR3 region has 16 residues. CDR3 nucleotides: TGTGCCAGCAGTTACCGGGCTAGCGGGGTAGTCGATGAGCAGTTCTTC. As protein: CASSYRASGVVDEQFF.

CDR3 in DNA: TGTGCCAGCAGCTTACTGGAGGGGACAGGGACCACAGATACGCAGTATTTT. Translating it yields CASSLLEGTGTTDTQYF. J is TRBJ2-3 and V is TRBV7-2, with 9 nucleotides matching TRBD1. V gave up 2 bases and J gave up 2 bases; unmatched junction bases: 8. The CDR3 length is 17 residues. The germline V gene has CDR1 SGHTA and CDR2 FQGNSA.

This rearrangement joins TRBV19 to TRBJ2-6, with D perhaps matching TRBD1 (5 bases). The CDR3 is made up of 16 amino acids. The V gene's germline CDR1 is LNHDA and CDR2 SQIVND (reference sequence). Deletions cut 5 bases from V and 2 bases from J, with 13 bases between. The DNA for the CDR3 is TGTGCCAGTAGTCCCAGGAAAGGGGCTGGGGCCAACGTCCTGACTTTC. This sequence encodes CASSPRKGAGANVLTF.

In DNA, the CDR3 is TGTGCCAGCAGCGTACGGGAATATAATTCACCCCTCCACTTT. Protein: CASSVREYNSPLHF. The rearrangement links TRBV9 to TRBJ1-6, with D unresolved. CDR1 is SGDLS and CDR2 is YYNGEE in the germline V gene. Trimming took 1 base from V and 4 from J, leaving 6 bases between them. The CDR3 spans 14 residues.

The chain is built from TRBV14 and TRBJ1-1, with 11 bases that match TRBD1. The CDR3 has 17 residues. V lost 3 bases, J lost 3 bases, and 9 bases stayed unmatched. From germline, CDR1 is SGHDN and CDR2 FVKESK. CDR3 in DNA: TGTGCCAGCAGCCACGTCCCGGGACAGGGGGAGGACACTGAAGCTTTCTTT. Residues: CASSHVPGQGEDTEAFF.

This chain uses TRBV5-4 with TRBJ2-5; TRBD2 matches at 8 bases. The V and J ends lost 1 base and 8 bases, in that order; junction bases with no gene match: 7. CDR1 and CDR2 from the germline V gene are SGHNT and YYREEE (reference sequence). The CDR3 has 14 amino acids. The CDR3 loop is CASSLRGGLETQYF. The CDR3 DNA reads TGTGCCAGCAGCTTGCGGGGGGGCCTGGAAACCCAGTACTTC.

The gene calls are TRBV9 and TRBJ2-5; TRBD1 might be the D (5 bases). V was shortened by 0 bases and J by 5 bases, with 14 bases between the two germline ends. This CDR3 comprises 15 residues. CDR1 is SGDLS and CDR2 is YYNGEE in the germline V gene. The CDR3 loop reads CASSVDSGHVETQYF. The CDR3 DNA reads TGTGCCAGCAGCGTAGACTCCGGACACGTCGAGACCCAGTACTTC.

In DNA, the CDR3 is TGTGCCAGCAGTGTGACAGAGTCGGGTTATGGCTACACCTTC. It translates to CASSVTESGYGYTF. V is TRBV2 and J is TRBJ1-2; tentative D call: TRBD1 (5 bases). V lost 4 bases to trimming and J lost 5 bases, with 14 bases between them. Germline CDR1 and CDR2: SNHLY and FYNNEI. The CDR3 loop spans 14 amino acids.

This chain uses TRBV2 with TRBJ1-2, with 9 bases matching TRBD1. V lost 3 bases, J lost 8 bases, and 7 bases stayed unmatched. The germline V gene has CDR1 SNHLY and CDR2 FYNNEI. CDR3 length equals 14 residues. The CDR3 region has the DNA TGTGCCAGCAGTGACCGGGACAGGGTCGGAGGCTACACCTTC. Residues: CASSDRDRVGGYTF.

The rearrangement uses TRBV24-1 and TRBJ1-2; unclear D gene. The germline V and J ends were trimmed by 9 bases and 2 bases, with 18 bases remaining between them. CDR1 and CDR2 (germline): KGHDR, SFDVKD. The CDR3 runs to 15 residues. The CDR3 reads CATEAGDGVNYGYTF. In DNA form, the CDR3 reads TGTGCCACCGAAGCCGGGGATGGGGTGAACTATGGCTACACCTTC.

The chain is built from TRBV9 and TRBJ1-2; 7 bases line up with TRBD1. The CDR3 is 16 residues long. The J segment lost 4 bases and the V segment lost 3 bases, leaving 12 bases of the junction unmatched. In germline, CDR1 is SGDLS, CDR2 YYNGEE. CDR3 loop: CASSALNRGLGYGYTF. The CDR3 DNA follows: TGTGCCAGCAGCGCGTTAAACAGGGGTCTAGGCTATGGCTACACCTTC.

CDR3 DNA: TGTGCCAGCAGTGTACAAACTCAGCCGGGACTTGAGGGCTACACCTTC. This sequence encodes CASSVQTQPGLEGYTF. This chain connects TRBV6-1 to TRBJ1-2; TRBD1 is a possible D gene (5 bases). Germline V lookup: CDR1 MNHNS, CDR2 SASEGT. The germline V and J ends were trimmed by 4 bases and 8 bases, with 23 bases remaining between them. CDR3 length equals 16 residues.

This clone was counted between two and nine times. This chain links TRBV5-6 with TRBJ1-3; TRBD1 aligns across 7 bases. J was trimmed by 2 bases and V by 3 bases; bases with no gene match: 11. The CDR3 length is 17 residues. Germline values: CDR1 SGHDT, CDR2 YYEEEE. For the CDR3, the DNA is TGTGCCAGCAGCTGGGGAACGGGACAGTTAACTGGAAACACCATATATTTT. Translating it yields CASSWGTGQLTGNTIYF.

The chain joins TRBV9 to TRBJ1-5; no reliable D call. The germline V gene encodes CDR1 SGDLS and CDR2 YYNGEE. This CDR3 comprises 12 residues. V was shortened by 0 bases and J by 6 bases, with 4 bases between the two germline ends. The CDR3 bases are TGTGCCAGCAGCGTAGGCAGTCAGCCCCAGCATTTT. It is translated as CASSVGSQPQHF.

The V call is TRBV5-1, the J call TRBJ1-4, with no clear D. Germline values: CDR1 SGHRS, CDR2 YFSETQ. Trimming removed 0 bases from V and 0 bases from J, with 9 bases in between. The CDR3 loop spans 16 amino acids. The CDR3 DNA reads TGCGCCAGCAGCTTGGGAGGCGCTGCAACTAATGAAAAACTGTTTTTT. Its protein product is CASSLGGAATNEKLFF.

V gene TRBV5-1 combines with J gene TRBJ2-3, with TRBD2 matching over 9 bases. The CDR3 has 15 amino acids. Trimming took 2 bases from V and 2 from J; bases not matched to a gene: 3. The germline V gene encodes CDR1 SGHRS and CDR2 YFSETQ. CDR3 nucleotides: TGCGCCAGCAGCTTCATAGCGGGGGCCACAGATACGCAGTATTTT. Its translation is CASSFIAGATDTQYF.

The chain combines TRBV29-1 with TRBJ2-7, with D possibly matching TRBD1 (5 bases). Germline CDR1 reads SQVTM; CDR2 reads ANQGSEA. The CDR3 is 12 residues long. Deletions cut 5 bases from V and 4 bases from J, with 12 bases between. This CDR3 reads CSVKQVEYEQYV. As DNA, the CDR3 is TGCAGCGTTAAACAGGTTGAATACGAGCAGTACGTC.

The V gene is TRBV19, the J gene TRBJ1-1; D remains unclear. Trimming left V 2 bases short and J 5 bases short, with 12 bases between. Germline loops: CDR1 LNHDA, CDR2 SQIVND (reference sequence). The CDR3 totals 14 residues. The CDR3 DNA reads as TGTGCCAGTAGTATAACCGGGGTTGGAACTGAAGCTTTCTTT. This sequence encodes CASSITGVGTEAFF.

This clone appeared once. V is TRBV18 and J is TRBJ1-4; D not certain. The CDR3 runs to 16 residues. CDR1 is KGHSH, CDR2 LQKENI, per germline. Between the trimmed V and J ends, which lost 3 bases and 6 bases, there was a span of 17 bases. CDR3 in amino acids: CASSPAAGRLDEKLFF. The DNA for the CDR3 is TGTGCCAGCTCACCGGCGGCGGGGAGGTTGGATGAAAAACTGTTTTTT.

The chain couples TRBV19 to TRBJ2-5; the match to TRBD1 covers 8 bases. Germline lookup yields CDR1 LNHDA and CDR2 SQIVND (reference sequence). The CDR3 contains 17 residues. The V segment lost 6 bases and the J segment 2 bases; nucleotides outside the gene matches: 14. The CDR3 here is CASSNTRTGIIQETQYF. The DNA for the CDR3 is TGTGCCAGTAGCAACACTCGGACAGGGATTATACAAGAGACCCAGTACTTC. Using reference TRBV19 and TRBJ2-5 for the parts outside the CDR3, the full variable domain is DGGITQSPKYLFRKEGQNVTLSCEQNLNHDAMYWYRQDPGQGLRLIYYSQIVNDFQKGDIAEGYSVSREKKESFPLTVTSAQKNPTAFYLCASSNTRTGIIQETQYFGPGTRLLVL.

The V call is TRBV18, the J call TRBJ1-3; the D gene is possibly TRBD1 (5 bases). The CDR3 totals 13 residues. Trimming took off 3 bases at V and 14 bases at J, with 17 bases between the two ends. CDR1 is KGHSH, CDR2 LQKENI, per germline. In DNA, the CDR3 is TGTGCCAGCTCACCCGAGAGACAGTTTTCCCTATATTTT. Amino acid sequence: CASSPERQFSLYF. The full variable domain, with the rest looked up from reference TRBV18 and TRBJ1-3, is NAGVMQNPRHLVRRRGQEARLRCSPMKGHSHVYWYRQLPEEGLKFMVYLQKENIIDESGMPKERFSAEFPKEGPSILRIQQVVRGDSAAYFCASSPERQFSLYFGEGSWLTVV.

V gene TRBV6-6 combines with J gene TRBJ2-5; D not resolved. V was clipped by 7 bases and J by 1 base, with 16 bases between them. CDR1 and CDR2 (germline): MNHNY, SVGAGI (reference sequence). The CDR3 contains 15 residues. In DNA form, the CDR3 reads TGTGCCAGCAACCCTGTATATCAGATCCAAGAGACCCAGTACTTC. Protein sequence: CASNPVYQIQETQYF.

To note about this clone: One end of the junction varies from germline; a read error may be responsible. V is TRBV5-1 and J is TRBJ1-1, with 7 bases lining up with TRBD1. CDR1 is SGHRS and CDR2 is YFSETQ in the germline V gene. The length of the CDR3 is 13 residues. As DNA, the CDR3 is TGCACCAGTCACAGGGGCATGAACACTGAAGCTTTCTTT. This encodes CTSHRGMNTEAFF.

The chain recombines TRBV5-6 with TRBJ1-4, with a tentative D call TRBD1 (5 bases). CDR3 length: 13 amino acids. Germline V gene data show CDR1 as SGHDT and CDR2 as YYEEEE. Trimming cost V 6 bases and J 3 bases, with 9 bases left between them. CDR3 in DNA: TGTGCCAGCAATGTAGGGGCTAATGAAAAACTGTTTTTT. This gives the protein CASNVGANEKLFF.